Detailed here is one TCR beta chain. Its antigen remains unidentified. Nothing much larger sits one base from this clone, and base qualities are not available. Genomic DNA was extracted from sorted cells for sequencing of the TCRbeta CDR3 region. TCRbeta CDR3 regions were sequenced using the immunoSEQ Assay. TCRdb provides this immuneACCESS table in a form limited to in-frame rearrangements. Some clones are lacking; in checked studies, under half of them reflect an unresolved V gene, and why the rest are absent is not known. The sample data list about 120,000 clones, and roughly nine tenths of these were observed just once. The ten largest clones take up more than 0.45% of the sample. The data originate from a study of OX40 agonist ivuxolimab in advanced cancers. Describing the broader study: Ivuxolimab was an agonistic, fully human IgG2 monoclonal antibody directed against OX40 (CD134), a costimulatory receptor. A male proportion of around 81% and a mean age of approximately 62 years, ranging from 23 to 79, were recorded for the dose-escalation cohort. Partial responses occurred in three dose-escalation patients, of whom one had hepatocellular carcinoma and two had cutaneous melanoma. Intravenous ivuxolimab was administered to patients every 2 weeks at six dose levels: 0.01, 0.1, 0.3, 1.5, 3 and 10 mg/kg. The purpose of peripheral TCRbeta sequencing was to test whether ivuxolimab changed TCR sequence diversity and led to clonal T-cell expansion. The paper covers the monotherapy dose-escalation part of the phase I ivuxolimab trial, which included N ≈ 54 patients. Of the approximately 50 dose-escalation patients, hepatocellular carcinoma was present in about 19, melanoma in roughly 15, renal cell carcinoma in 9 and head and neck cancer in 9. Patients were allowed to have had prior anti-PD-1, anti-PD-L1 or anti-CTLA-4 therapy, and roughly 40% of the dose-escalation patients had previously received checkpoint inhibitors.

Counted from cysteine to phenylalanine, this CDR3 has 13 amino acids. Only CDR3 DNA remains: 39 bases, in frame from the first base. CDR1 and CDR2, per the germline V gene, are KGHSH and LQKENI. V sheds 6 bases and J sheds 2 bases, leaving 9 bases between their ends. The trial excluded patients who had a history of autoimmune disease or who were on systemic immunosuppression. In every dose cohort, peripheral blood was drawn for TCR sequencing at baseline, cycle 4 day 1, and cycle 7 day 1. The samples were taken from a phase I, first-in-human, multicenter, open-label dose-escalation trial of ivuxolimab. Adults with locally advanced or metastatic head and neck squamous cell, hepatocellular, melanoma or renal cell carcinoma were enrolled in the trial. CD4+ and CD8+ T cells were sorted separately from peripheral blood before TCR sequencing. On the study overall, not on this receptor specifically: Low levels of normalized T-cell clonal expansion were also seen in some patients who did not respond. Which antigens the clonally expanded peripheral T cells were specific for was not determined. At doses of 0.1 to 3.0 mg/kg, clonal expansion of both CD4+ and CD8+ T cells in blood was seen between baseline and week 6. In the 0.1-3.0 mg/kg groups, partial responders were among the patients with the lowest normalized peripheral clonal expansion, particularly in CD8+ T cells. After ivuxolimab, expanded clones were on average more numerous among CD8+ T cells than among CD4+ T cells.

Here the chain combines TRBV18 and TRBJ2-3; the D element might be TRBD1 or TRBD2, as each aligns at 6 bases. The sample was CD4+ or CD8+ T cells sorted from blood, taken in a trial of the OX40 agonist ivuxolimab. The TCR originated in an adult with an advanced solid tumor such as melanoma, head and neck, liver or kidney cancer. The DNA sequence follows: TGTGCCAGCTCGCGGGACAACACAGATACGCAGTATTTT. It specifies CASSRDNTDTQYF.